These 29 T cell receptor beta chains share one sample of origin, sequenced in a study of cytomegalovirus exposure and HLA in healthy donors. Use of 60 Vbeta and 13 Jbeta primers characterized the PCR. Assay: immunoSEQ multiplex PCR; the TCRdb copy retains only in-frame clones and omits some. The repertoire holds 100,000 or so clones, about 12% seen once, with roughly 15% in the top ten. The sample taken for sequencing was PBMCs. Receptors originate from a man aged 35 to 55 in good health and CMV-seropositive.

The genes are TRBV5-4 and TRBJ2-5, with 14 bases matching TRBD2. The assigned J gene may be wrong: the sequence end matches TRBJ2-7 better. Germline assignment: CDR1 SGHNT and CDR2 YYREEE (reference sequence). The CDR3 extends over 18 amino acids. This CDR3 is CASSPPATSGRGTHEQYF. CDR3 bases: TGTGCCAGCAGCCCCCCGGCGACTAGCGGGAGGGGGACCCACGAGCAGTACTTC.

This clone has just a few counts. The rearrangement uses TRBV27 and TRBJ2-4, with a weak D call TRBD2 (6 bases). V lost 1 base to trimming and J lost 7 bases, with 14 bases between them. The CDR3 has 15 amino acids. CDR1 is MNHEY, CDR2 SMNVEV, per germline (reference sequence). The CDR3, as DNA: TGTGCCAGCAGTTTATGGGGACTGGGTATGAACATTCAGTACTTC. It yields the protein CASSLWGLGMNIQYF.

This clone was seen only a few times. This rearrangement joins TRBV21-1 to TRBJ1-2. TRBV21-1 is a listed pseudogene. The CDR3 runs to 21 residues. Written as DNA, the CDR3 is TGTGCCAGCAGCAAAGTAGGGAACAGGGAGAGGGGGGGATATCTTAACTATGGCTACACCTTC. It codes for CASSKVGNRERGGYLNYGYTF.

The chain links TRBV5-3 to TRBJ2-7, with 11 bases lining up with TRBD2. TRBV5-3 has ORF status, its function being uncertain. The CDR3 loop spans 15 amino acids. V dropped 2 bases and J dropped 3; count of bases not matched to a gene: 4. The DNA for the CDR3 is TGTGCCAGAAGCTTCCTAGCGGGAGGTCGCTACGAGCAGTACTTC. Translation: CARSFLAGGRYEQYF.

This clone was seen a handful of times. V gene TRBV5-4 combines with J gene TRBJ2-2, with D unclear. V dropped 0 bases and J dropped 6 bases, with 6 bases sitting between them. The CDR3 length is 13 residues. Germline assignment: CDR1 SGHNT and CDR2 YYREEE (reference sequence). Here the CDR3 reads CASSLGSSGELFF. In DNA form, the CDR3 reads TGTGCCAGCAGCTTGGGGAGTTCCGGGGAGCTGTTTTTT. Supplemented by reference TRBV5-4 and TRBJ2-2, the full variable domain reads ETGVTQSPTHLIKTRGQQVTLRCSSQSGHNTVSWYQQALGQGPQFIFQYYREEENGRGNFPPRFSGLQFPNYSSELNVNALELDDSALYLCASSLGSSGELFFGEGSRLTVL.

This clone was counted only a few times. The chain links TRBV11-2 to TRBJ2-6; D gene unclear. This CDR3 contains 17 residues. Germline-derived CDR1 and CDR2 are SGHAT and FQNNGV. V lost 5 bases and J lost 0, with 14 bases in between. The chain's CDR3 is CASSPWAVGSGANVLTF. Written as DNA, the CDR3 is TGTGCCAGCAGCCCTTGGGCCGTCGGCTCTGGGGCCAACGTCCTGACTTTC. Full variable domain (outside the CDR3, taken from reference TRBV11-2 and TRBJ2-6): EAGVAQSPRYKIIEKRQSVAFWCNPISGHATLYWYQQILGQGPKLLIQFQNNGVVDDSQLPKDRFSAERLKGVDSTLKIQPAKLEDSAVYLCASSPWAVGSGANVLTFGAGSRLTVL.

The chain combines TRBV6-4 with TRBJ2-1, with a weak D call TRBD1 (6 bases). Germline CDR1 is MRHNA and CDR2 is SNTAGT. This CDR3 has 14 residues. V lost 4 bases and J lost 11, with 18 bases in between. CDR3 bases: TGTGCCAGCAGTGCCGGGGCCCAGGGGAGTAAGCAGTTCTTC. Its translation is CASSAGAQGSKQFF.

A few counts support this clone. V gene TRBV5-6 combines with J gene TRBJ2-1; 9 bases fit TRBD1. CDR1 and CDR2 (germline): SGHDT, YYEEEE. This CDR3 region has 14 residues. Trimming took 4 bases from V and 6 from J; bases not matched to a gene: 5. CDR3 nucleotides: TGTGCCAGCAGCGCCGGGACAGGGAGCAATGAGCAGTTCTTC. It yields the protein CASSAGTGSNEQFF.

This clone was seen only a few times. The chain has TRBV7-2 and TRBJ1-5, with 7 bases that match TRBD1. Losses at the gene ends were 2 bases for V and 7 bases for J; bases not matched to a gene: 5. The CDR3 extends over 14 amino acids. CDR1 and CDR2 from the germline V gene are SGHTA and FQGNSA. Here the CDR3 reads CASSLRQGNQPQHF. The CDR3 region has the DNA TGTGCCAGCAGCTTAAGACAGGGAAACCAGCCCCAGCATTTT.

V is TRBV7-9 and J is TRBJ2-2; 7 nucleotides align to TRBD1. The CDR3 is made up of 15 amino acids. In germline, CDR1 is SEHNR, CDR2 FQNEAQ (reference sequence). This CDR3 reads CATRGGNAYTGELFF. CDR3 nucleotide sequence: TGTGCTACTCGAGGGGGCAACGCCTACACCGGGGAGCTGTTTTTT.

CDR3: CASSQQGVGGNTIYF. CDR3 DNA sequence: TGTGCCAGCAGTCAACAGGGAGTAGGTGGAAACACCATATATTTT. The rearrangement links TRBV6-5 to TRBJ1-3; tentative D call: TRBD1 (6 bases). Germline-derived CDR1 and CDR2 are MNHEY and SVGAGI. Trimming cost V 5 bases and J 3 bases, with 14 bases left between them. This CDR3 is built from 15 residues.

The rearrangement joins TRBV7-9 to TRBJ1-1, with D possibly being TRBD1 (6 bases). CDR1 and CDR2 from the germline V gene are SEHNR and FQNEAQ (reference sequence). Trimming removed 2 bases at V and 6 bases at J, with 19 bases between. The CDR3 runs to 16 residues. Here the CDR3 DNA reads TGTGCCAGCAGCTTATCTCCTATCATTAAGGGGGCTGAAGCTTTCTTT. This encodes CASSLSPIIKGAEAFF.

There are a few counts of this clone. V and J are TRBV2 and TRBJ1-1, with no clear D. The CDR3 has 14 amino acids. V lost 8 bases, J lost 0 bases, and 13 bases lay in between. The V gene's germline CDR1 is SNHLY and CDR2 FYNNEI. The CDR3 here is CASGRRNMNTEAFF. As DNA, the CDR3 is TGTGCCAGCGGGAGACGGAACATGAACACTGAAGCTTTCTTT.

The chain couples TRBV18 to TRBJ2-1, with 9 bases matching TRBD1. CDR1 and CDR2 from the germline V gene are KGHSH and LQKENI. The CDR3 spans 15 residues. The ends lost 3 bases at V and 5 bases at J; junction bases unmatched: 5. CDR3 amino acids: CASSPGQGSHNEQFF. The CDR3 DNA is TGTGCCAGCTCACCGGGACAGGGATCGCACAATGAGCAGTTCTTC.

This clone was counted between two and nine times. CDR3 protein: CASSLDSGKVAYEQYF. DNA for the CDR3: TGTGCCAGCAGCTTAGATTCGGGAAAGGTGGCCTACGAGCAGTACTTC. This chain connects TRBV11-3 to TRBJ2-7; D perhaps matches TRBD2 (5 bases). With 0 bases removed from V and 2 bases from J, the gap between germline ends came to 14 bases. The V gene's germline CDR1 is SGHNT and CDR2 YENEEA. The CDR3 extends over 16 amino acids.

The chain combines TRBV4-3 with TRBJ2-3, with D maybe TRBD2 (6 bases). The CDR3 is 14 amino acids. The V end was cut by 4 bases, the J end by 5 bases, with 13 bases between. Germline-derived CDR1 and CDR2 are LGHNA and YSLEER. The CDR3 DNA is TGCGCCAGCAGCCCCGGGAGAGTTATAGATACGCAGTATTTT. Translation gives CASSPGRVIDTQYF.

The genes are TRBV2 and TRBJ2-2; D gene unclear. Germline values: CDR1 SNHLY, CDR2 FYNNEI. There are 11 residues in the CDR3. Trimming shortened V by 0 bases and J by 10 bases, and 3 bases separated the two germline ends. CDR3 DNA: TGTGCCAGCAGTGAAGCCAAGGAGCTGTTTTTT. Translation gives CASSEAKELFF. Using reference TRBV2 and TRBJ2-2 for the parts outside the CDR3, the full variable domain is EPEVTQTPSHQVTQMGQEVILRCVPISNHLYFYWYRQILGQKVEFLVSFYNNEISEKSEIFDDQFSVERPDGSNFTLKIRSTKLEDSAMYFCASSEAKELFFGEGSRLTVL.

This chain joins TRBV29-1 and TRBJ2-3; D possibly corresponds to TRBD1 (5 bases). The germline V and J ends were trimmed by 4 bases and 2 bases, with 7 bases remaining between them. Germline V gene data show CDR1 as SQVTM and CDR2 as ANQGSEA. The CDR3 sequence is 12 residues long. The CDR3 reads CSVVTATDTQYF. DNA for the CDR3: TGCAGCGTTGTGACAGCCACAGATACGCAGTATTTT.

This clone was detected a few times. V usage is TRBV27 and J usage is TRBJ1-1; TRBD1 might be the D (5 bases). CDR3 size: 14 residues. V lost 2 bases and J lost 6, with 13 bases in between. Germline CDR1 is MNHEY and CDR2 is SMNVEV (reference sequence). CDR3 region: CASSLKGLGAEAFF. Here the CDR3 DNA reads TGTGCCAGCAGTTTAAAGGGGCTTGGGGCTGAAGCTTTCTTT.

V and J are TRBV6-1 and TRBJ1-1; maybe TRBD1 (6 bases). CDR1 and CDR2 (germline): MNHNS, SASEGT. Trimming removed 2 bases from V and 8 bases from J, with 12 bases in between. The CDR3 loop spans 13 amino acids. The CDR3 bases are TGTGCCAGCAGTGAAAATCCGGGACAAGAAGCTTTCTTT. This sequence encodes CASSENPGQEAFF.

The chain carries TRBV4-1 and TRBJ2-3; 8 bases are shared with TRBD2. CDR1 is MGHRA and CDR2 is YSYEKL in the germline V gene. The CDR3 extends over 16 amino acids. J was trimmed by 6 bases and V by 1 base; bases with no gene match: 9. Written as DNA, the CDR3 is TGCGCCAGCAGCCAAGGTCCTAGCGGGTTCGCCGATACGCAGTATTTT. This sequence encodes CASSQGPSGFADTQYF.

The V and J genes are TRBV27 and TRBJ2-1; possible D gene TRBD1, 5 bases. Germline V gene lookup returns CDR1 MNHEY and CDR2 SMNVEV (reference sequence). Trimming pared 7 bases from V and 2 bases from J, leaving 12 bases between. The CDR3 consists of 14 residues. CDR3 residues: CASKGEITYNEQFF. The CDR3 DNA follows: TGTGCCAGCAAAGGGGAAATCACCTACAATGAGCAGTTCTTC.

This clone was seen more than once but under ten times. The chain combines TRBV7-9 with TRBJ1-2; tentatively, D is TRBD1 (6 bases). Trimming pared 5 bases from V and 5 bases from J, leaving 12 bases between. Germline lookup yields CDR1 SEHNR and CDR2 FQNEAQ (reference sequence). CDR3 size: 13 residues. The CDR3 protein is CASSPTGQYGYTF. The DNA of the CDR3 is TGTGCCAGCAGCCCCACAGGGCAGTATGGCTACACCTTC. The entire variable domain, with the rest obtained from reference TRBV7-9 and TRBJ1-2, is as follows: DTGVSQNPRHKITKRGQNVTFRCDPISEHNRLYWYRQTLGQGPEFLTYFQNEAQLEKSRLLSDRFSAERPKGSFSTLEIQRTEQGDSAMYLCASSPTGQYGYTFGSGTRLTVV.

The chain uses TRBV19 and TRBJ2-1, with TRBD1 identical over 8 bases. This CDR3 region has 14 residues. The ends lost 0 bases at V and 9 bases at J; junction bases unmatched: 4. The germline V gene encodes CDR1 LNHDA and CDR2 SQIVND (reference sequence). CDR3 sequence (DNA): TGTGCCAGTAGTATAGACAGGGGGCAGGGTGAGCAGTTCTTC. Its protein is CASSIDRGQGEQFF.

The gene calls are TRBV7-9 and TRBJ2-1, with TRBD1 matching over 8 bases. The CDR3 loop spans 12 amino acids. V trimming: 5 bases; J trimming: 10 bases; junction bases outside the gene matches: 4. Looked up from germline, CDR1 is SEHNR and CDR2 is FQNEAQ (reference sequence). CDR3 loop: CASSDRQGEQFF. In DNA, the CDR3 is TGTGCCAGCAGCGACCGACAGGGGGAGCAGTTCTTC.

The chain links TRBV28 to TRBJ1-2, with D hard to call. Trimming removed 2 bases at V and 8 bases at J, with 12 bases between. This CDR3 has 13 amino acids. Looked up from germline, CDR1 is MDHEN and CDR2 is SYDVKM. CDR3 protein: CASSLGLVGGYTF. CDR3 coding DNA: TGTGCCAGCAGTTTAGGACTGGTAGGCGGCTACACCTTC.

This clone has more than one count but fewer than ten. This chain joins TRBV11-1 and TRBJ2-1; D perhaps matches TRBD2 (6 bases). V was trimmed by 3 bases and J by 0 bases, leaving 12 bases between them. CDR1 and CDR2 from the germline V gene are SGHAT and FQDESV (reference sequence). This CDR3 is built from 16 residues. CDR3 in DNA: TGTGCCAGCAGCTTCCGGCGGGGTAACTCCTACAATGAGCAGTTCTTC. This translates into CASSFRRGNSYNEQFF.

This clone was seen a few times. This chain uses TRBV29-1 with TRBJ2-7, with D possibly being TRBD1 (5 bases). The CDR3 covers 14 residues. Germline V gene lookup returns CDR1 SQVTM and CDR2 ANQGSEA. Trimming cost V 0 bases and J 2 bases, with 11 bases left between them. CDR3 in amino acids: CSVEDTSTAYEQYF. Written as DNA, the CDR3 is TGCAGCGTTGAAGATACTTCGACAGCCTACGAGCAGTACTTC.

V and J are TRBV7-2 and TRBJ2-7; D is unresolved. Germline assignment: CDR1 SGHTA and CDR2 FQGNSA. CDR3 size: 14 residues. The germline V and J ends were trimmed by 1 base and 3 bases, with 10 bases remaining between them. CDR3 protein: CASSLEAGNYEQYF. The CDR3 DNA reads TGTGCCAGCAGCTTAGAGGCAGGAAACTACGAGCAGTACTTC. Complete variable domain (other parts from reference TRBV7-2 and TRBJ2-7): GAGVSQSPSNKVTEKGKDVELRCDPISGHTALYWYRQSLGQGLEFLIYFQGNSAPDKSGLPSDRFSAERTGGSVSTLTIQRTQQEDSAVYLCASSLEAGNYEQYFGPGTRLTVT.